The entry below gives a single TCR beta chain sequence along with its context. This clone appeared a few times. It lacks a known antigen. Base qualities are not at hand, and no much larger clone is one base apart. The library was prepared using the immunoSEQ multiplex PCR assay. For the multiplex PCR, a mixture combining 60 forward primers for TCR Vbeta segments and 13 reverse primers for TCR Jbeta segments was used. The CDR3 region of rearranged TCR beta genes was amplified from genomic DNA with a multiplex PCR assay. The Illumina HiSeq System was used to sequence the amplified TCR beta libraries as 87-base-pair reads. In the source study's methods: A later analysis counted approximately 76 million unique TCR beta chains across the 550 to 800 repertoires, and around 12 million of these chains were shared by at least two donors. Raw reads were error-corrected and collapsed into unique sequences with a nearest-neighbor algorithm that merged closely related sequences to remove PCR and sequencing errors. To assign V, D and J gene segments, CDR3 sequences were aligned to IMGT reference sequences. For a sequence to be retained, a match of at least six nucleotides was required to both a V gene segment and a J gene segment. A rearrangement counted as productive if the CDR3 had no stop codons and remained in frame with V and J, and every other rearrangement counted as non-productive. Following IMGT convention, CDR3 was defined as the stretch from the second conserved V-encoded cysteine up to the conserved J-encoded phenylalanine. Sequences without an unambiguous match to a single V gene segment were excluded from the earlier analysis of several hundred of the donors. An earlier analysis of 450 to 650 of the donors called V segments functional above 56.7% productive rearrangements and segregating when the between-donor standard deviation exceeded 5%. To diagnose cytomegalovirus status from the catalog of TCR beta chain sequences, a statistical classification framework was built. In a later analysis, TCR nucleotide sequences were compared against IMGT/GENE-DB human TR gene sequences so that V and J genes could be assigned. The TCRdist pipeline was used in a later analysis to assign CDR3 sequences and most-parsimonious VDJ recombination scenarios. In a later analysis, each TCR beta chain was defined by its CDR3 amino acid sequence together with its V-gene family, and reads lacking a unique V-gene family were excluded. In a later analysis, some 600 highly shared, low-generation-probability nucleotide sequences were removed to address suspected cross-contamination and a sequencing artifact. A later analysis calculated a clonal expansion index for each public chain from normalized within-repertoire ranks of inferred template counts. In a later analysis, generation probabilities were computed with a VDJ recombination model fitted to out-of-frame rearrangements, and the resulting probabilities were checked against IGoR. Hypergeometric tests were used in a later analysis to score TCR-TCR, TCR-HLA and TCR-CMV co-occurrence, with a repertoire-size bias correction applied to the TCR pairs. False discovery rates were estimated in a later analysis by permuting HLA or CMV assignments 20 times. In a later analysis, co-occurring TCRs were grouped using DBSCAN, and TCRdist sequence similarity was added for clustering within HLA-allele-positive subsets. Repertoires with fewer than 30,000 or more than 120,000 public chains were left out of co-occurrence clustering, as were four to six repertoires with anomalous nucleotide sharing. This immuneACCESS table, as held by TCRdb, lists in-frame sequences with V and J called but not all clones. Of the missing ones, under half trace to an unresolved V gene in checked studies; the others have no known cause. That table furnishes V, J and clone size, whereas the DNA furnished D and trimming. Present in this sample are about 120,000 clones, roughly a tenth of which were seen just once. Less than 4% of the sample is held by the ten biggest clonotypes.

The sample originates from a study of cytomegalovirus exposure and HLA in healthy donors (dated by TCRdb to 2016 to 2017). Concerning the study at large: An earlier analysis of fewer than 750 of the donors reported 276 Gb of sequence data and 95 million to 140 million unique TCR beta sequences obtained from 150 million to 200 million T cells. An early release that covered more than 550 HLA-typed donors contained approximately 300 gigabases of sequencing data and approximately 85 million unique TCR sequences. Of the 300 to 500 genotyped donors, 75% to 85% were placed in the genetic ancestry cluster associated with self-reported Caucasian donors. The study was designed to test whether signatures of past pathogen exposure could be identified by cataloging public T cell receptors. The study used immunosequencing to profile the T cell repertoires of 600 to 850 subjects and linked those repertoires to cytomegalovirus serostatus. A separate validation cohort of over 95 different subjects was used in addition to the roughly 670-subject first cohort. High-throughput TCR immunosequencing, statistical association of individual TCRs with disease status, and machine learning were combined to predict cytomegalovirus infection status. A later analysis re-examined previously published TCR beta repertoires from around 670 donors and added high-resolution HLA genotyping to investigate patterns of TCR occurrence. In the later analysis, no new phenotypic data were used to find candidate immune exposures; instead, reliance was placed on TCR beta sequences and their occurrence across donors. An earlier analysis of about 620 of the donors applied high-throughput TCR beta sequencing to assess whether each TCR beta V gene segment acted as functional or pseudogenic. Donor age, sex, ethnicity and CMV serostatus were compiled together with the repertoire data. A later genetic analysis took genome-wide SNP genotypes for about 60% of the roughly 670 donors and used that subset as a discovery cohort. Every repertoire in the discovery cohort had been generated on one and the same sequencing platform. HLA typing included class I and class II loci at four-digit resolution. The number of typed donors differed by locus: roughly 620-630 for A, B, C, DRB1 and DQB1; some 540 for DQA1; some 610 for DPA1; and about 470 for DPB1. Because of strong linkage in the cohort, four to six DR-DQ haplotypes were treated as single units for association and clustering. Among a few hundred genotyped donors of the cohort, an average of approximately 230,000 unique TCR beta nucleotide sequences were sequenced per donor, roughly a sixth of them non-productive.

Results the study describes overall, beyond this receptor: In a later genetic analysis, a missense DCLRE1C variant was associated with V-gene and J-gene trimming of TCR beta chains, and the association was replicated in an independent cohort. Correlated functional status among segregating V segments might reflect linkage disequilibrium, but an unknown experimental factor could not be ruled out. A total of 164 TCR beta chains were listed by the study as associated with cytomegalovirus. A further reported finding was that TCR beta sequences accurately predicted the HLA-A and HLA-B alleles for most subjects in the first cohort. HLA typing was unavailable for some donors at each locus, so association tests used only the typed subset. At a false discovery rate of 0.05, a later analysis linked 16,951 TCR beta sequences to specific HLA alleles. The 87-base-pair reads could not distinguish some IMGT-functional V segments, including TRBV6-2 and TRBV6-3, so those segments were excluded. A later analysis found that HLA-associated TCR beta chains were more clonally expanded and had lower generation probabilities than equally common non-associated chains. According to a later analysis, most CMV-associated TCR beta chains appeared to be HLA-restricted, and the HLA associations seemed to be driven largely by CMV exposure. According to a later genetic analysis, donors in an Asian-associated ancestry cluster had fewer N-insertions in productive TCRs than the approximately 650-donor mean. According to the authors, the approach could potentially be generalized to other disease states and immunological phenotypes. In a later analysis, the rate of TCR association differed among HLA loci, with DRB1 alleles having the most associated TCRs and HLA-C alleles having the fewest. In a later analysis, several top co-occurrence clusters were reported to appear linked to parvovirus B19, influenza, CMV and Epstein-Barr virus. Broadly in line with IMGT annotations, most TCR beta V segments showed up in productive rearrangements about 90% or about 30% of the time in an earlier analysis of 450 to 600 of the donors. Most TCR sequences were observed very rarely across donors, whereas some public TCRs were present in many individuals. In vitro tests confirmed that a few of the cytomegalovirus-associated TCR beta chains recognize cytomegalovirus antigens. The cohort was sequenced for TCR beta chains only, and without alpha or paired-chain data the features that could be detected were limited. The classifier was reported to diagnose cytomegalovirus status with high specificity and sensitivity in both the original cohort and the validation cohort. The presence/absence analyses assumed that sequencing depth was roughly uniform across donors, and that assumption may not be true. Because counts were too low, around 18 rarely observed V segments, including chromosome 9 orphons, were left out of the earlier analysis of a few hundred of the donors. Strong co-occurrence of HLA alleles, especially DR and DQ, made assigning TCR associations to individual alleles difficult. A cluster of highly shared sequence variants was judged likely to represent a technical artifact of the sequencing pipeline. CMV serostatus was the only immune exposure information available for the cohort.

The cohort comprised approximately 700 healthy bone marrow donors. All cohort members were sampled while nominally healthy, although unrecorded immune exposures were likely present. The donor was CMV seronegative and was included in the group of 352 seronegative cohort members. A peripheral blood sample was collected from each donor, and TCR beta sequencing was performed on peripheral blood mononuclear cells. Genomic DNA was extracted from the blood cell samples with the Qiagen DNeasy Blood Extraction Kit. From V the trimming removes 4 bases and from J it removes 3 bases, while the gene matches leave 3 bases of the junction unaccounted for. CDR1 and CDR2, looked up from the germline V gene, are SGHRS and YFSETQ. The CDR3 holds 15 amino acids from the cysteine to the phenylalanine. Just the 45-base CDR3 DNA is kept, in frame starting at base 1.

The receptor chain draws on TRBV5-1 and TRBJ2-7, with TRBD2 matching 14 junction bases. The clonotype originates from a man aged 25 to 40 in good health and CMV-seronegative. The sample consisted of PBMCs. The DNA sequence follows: TGCGCCAGCAGCCTCGGGACTAGCGGGAGCTACGAGCAGTACTTC. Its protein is CASSLGTSGSYEQYF.